This is a list of T cell receptor beta chains from one sample in a study of T cell responses to AZD1222 COVID-19 vaccine. This table comes from immunoSEQ multiplex PCR, and its TCRdb copy is limited to in-frame clones, with some not included. The table lists approximately 150,000 clones, roughly 92% of them singletons. This specimen was peripheral blood, taken on day 0 of AZD1222 vaccination. These TCRs come from an adult in good health. Both conserved end residues are part of each CDR3. D genes are given only for firm matches. Some rows mark clone size as missing; the rest say once, few, many or name a class of expanded clone.

j_gene,d_gene,abundance,v_gene,CDR3nt,CDR3aa
TRBJ1-5,NA,NA,TRBV18,TGTGCCAGCTCACTTGTGGACGGACAGCCCCAGCATTTT,CASSLVDGQPQHF
TRBJ1-2,NA,few,TRBV7-2,TGTGCCAGCAGCCTAGGACAGTCTGGAGGCTACACCTTC,CASSLGQSGGYTF
TRBJ2-7,NA,once,TRBV12-3/TRBV12-4,TGTGCCAGCAGCATTGGCTACGAGCAGTACTTC,CASSIGYEQYF
TRBJ2-7,NA,NA,TRBV6-5,TGTGCCACTCAAACGGGGACGGTGGCCTACGAGCAGTACTTC,CATQTGTVAYEQYF
TRBJ2-7,TRBD1,NA,TRBV30,TGTGCCTGGAATCGTAATATCGGGACAGGGGGCTACGAGCAGTACTTC,CAWNRNIGTGGYEQYF
TRBJ2-2,NA,NA,TRBV7-3,TGTGCCAGCAGCTTAAAGCGGAGCACCGGGGAGCTGTTTTTT,CASSLKRSTGELFF
TRBJ1-1,NA,NA,TRBV5-1,TGCGCCAGCAGCTTGGCAGCAGGGATGAACACTGAAGCTTTCTTT,CASSLAAGMNTEAFF
TRBJ1-1,NA,NA,TRBV11-2,TGTGCCAGCAGCCCCCGGGAGCGGATCGCTGAAGCTTTCTTT,CASSPRERIAEAFF
TRBJ1-2,NA,NA,TRBV27,TGTGCCAGCAGTTTAGGGAATGATCGGGGTCTCTATGGCTACACCTTC,CASSLGNDRGLYGYTF
TRBJ2-3,TRBD2,NA,TRBV30,TGTGCCTGGAGTGTACTACTAGCGGGGGGGCAGGGGCAGTATTTT,CAWSVLLAGGQGQYF
TRBJ2-1,NA,NA,TRBV7-8,TGTGCCAGCAGCTTACTCGAAGGGTTAGCGTCCTACAATGAGCAGTTCTTC,CASSLLEGLASYNEQFF
TRBJ2-3,NA,NA,TRBV10-1,TGCGCCAGCAGTGACTCACCCCCCTGGGTTGTTACGCAGTATTTT,CASSDSPPWVVTQYF
TRBJ2-2,TRBD2,NA,TRBV10-3,TGTGCCATCAGTGAAGACCTCGGGGGGGGCGGCACCGGGGAGCTGTTTTTT,CAISEDLGGGGTGELFF
TRBJ1-2,NA,medium-sized,TRBV7-8,TGTGCCAGCGAACCCGGTGGGGGGATAGGTGGCTACACCTTC,CASEPGGGIGGYTF
TRBJ2-5,TRBD2,NA,TRBV2,TGTGCCAGCCATATGGGAGGGGCGCAAGAGACCCAGTACTTC,CASHMGGAQETQYF
TRBJ1-5,NA,NA,TRBV15,TGTGCCACCAGCAGAGATGGTGTCGGGGGCGAGCCCCAGCATTTT,CATSRDGVGGEPQHF
TRBJ1-5,TRBD1,once,TRBV6-1,TGTGCCAGCAGTGAAGGGGACAGGGGTCAGCCCCAGCATTTT,CASSEGDRGQPQHF
TRBJ1-2,TRBD1,NA,TRBV18,TGTGCCAGCTCACCGGGACAGGGGTGGAATGGCTACACCTTC,CASSPGQGWNGYTF
TRBJ2-7,NA,NA,TRBV5-6,TGTGCCAGCAGCTTGGACTACTCCTACGAGCAGTACTTC,CASSLDYSYEQYF
TRBJ2-5,TRBD2,NA,TRBV19,TGTGCCAGTAGTCCGAGCCCAGGGACTAGCCAAGAGACCCAGTACTTC,CASSPSPGTSQETQYF
TRBJ2-3,NA,NA,TRBV7-3,TGTGCCAGCAGCTTAACGCCGGGACTGCGCACAGATACGCAGTATTTT,CASSLTPGLRTDTQYF
TRBJ2-2,NA,once,TRBV5-1,TGCGCCAGCAGACCCGACACGTGGAACACCGGGGAGCTGTTTTTT,CASRPDTWNTGELFF
TRBJ1-5,NA,NA,TRBV27,TGTGCCAGCAGTTCTGGCAGACGCAATCAGCCCCAGCATTTT,CASSSGRRNQPQHF
TRBJ1-6,NA,NA,TRBV5-1,TGCGCCAGCAGCTTTATTCCCTCCTATAATTCACCCCTCCACTTT,CASSFIPSYNSPLHF
TRBJ2-7,TRBD1,NA,TRBV3-1/TRBV3-2,TGTGCCAGCAGCCCCCTAGGGGGGACAGGGGTCTACGAGCAGTACTTC,CASSPLGGTGVYEQYF
TRBJ1-5,NA,NA,TRBV4-3,TGCGCCAGCAGCCAAGACAGGGATCAGCCCCAGCATTTT,CASSQDRDQPQHF
TRBJ2-3,TRBD1,NA,TRBV5-5,TGTGCCAGCAGCTGGGACAGGGGGCTAGATACGCAGTATTTT,CASSWDRGLDTQYF
TRBJ2-3,TRBD2,NA,TRBV5-4,TGTGCCAGCAGCTTGGCCGGCGGGAGGGGAGGCACAGATACGCAGTATTTT,CASSLAGGRGGTDTQYF
TRBJ2-7,TRBD1,few,TRBV27,TGTGCCAGCAGTCTAGGGACAGCCTACGAGCAGTACTTC,CASSLGTAYEQYF
TRBJ1-6,NA,NA,TRBV9,TGTGCCAGCAGCACCGACGGGAGCTCCTATAATTCACCCCTCCACTTT,CASSTDGSSYNSPLHF
TRBJ1-2,NA,NA,TRBV6-2/TRBV6-3,TGTGCCAGCAGTCAGACCACCATGGATGGCTACACCTTC,CASSQTTMDGYTF
TRBJ1-5,NA,NA,TRBV27,TGTGCCAGCAGTGGGGGGGGATGGGGCAATCAGCCCCAGCATTTT,CASSGGGWGNQPQHF
TRBJ2-3,NA,NA,TRBV19,TGTGCCAGTAGTATCAAGCTGGGCACAGATACGCAGTATTTT,CASSIKLGTDTQYF
TRBJ2-7,NA,once,TRBV5-4,TGTGCCAGCAGCTTGGCTCAGGGCAAAACCTACGAGCAGTACTTC,CASSLAQGKTYEQYF
TRBJ2-7,NA,NA,TRBV7-9,TGTGCCAGCAGCTTGACCGGGACATTTTACTACGAGCAGTACTTC,CASSLTGTFYYEQYF
TRBJ1-4,NA,NA,TRBV5-8,TGTGCCAGCAGCTTGGACGGGGAAAAACTGTTTTTT,CASSLDGEKLFF
TRBJ1-3,NA,NA,TRBV24-1,TGTGCCACCGGCGACCCTGGAAACACCATATATTTT,CATGDPGNTIYF
TRBJ2-5,NA,NA,TRBV18,TGTGCCAGCTCAACCACGGCGCCAGAGACCCAGTACTTC,CASSTTAPETQYF
TRBJ1-1,NA,NA,TRBV21-1,TGTGCCAGCAGCAAAGAGGGCCGGGGCGGGATGAACACTGAAGCTTTCTTT,CASSKEGRGGMNTEAFF
TRBJ1-1,NA,few,TRBV30,TGTGCCTGGGGAGACGGTATGAACACTGAAGCTTTCTTT,CAWGDGMNTEAFF
TRBJ1-5,NA,few,TRBV6-5,TGTGCCTCCTGGTCGTGGCCCAATCAGCCCCAGCATTTT,CASWSWPNQPQHF
TRBJ1-6,TRBD1,NA,TRBV6-5,TGTGCCAGCAGTTCCCGGGACAGCTATAATTCACCCCTCCACTTT,CASSSRDSYNSPLHF
TRBJ2-2,NA,once,TRBV12-3/TRBV12-4,TGTGCCGGGGGCCAATGGAACACCGGGGAGCTGTTTTTT,CAGGQWNTGELFF
TRBJ1-1,NA,NA,TRBV4-3,TGCGCCAGCAGCCAAGATCGGGTTACGGTAGCTTTCTTT,CASSQDRVTVAFF
TRBJ2-7,TRBD1,NA,TRBV4-2,TGTGCCACCGGGCGGACAGGGAGTGGCGAGCAGTACTTC,CATGRTGSGEQYF
TRBJ2-2,NA,once,TRBV10-1,TGCGCCACTCCGCCGGACGGGCAGAACACCGGGGAGCTGTTTTTT,CATPPDGQNTGELFF
TRBJ1-2,NA,NA,TRBV6-2/TRBV6-3,TGTGCCAGCAGTACTGACAGGAGGGCGGACTATGGCTACACCTTC,CASSTDRRADYGYTF
TRBJ1-6,NA,NA,TRBV4-1,TGCGCCAGCAGCCTAAACTGGGAGGATTCACCCCTCCACTTT,CASSLNWEDSPLHF